This T cell receptor beta chain was documented in a study of beta chain features in type 1 diabetes. About the research overall: The patients were much like the healthy donors in age, gender and cell yields.

cDNA synthesis used the whole RNA isolate, giving expressed TCRB sequences. Data came from immunoSEQ multiplex PCR; TCRdb stores just in-frame clones and leaves some out. This repertoire shows 130,000 or so clones, 7.5% to 9.5% found once; its top ten account for 0.6% to 0.9%. Trimming cost V 3 bases and J 6 bases; bases outside gene matches: 2. This CDR3 is 12 amino acids long. CDR1 and CDR2 (germline): LNHNV, YYDKDF (reference sequence). This clone was observed a handful of times. Its antigen is still unknown. General study findings and limits: For Type 1 diabetes patients, all four CD4+ subsets carried TCRB CDR3s that were moderately but significantly shorter. In type 1 diabetes patients, VDJ junctions had fewer insertions; deletions at these junctions were more frequent.

Isolation of CD4+ naive, central memory, regulatory and stem cell-like memory cells was achieved by sorting via CD45RO/CCR7/CD25/CD127/CD95/CD27. The chain has TRBV15 and TRBJ2-7; TRBD1 aligns across 7 bases. The sequencing input was central memory CD4+ T cells from blood. The origin of this receptor is a man in his thirties or forties with type 1 diabetes. The CDR3 here is CATSRTGLEQYF. As DNA, the CDR3 is TGTGCCACCAGCAGGACAGGGCTCGAGCAGTACTTC.